The sequence of this T cell receptor beta chain was determined in a study of T cell responses to AZD1222 COVID-19 vaccine. Study-wide results and caveats: Spike-wide vaccine-associated CD4 TCRs dominated at 160-218 and 743-854. Rises in breadth and depth of Spike-specific TCRs came after two AZD1222 doses. There were mostly white British donors and more females than males, and clonal diversity was possibly underestimated.

Data came from immunoSEQ multiplex PCR; TCRdb stores just in-frame clones and leaves some out. The table includes more than 85,000 clones, 70% to 90% detected once. V lost 0 bases, J lost 1 base, and 16 bases lay in between. CDR3 length equals 17 residues. In germline, CDR1 is MNHEY, CDR2 SVGEGT. With regard to this clone: Its antigen is not known.

This receptor was taken from an adult in good health. The J gene is TRBJ2-7, the V gene TRBV6-2 or TRBV6-3; the D gene could be TRBD1 or TRBD2 (5 bases each). The sample consisted of peripheral blood, taken on day 0 of AZD1222 vaccination. CDR3 amino acids: CASSYSRRGLPSYEQYF. The CDR3 DNA follows: TGTGCCAGCAGTTACTCGAGACGGGGCCTTCCTTCCTACGAGCAGTACTTC.